This T cell receptor beta chain was profiled in a study of shared clonotypes between healthy human individuals. The CDR3 extends over 15 amino acids. Germline V lookup: CDR1 SGHTA, CDR2 FQGTGA. Trimming stripped 1 base from V and 5 bases from J, with 14 bases between. Unsorted PBMC replicate PCRs drew on around 300 ng DNA, representing approximately 27,000 T cell genomes. Ten immunoSEQ deep assay plates served to sequence unsorted PBMC DNA. Sequencing used immunoSEQ multiplex PCR; TCRdb keeps in-frame clones, though not all of them. Here the sample spans some 470,000 clones, 76% being singletons. This receptor was taken from a woman in her forties in good health. Some clones in this sample may be carry-over from other donors' samples. The chain is built from TRBV7-3 and TRBJ1-2; tentatively, D is TRBD1 (6 bases). The sequenced material came from PBMCs. The CDR3 coding sequence is TGTGCCAGCAGCTTAAGTGGGGGCCCGGGGTATGGCTACACCTTC. Residues: CASSLSGGPGYGYTF.